This TCR beta chain comes out of a study of vaccination effects on CD4 cells after COVID-19. Within the ViraFEST assay, antigen-specific CD4+ T cells underwent expansion with viral peptide pools prior to sequencing. The authors isolated CD4+ T cells after about 10 days of culture. Two-dose BNT162b2 or mRNA-1273 vaccination was given to participants. The germline CDR1 and CDR2 sequences are MNHEY and SVGAGI. The CDR3 consists of 13 residues. V was trimmed by 8 bases and J by 4 bases, leaving 9 bases between them. The repertoire was sequenced with immunoSEQ multiplex PCR; TCRdb's copy has only in-frame clones and lacks some. Of approximately 70,000 clones listed, around 81% were seen once; the top ten hold 0.95% to 1.5%. A note on this clone: Its antigen is not identified.

The gene calls are TRBV6-5 and TRBJ1-6; D is uncertain. The sample in question was CD4+ T cells from PBMCs cultured with HCoV-229E spike peptides, obtained after COVID-19 vaccination. The sequence derives from a human donor who received a COVID-19 vaccine. CDR3 sequence: CASLRVYNSPLHF. In DNA, the CDR3 is TGTGCCAGCTTAAGGGTTTATAATTCACCCCTCCACTTT.